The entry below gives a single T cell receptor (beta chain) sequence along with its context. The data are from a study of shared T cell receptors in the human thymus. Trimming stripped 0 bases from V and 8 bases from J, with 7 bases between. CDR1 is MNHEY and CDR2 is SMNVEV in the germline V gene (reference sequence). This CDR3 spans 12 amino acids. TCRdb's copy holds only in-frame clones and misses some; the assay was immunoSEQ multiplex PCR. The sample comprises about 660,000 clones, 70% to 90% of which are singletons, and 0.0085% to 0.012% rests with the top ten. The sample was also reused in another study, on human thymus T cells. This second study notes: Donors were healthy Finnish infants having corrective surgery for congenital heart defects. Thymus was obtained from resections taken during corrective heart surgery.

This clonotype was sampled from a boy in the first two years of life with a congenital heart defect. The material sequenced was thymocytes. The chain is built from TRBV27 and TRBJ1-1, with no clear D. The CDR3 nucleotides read TGTGCCAGCAGTTTATCGGGGAGAGAAGCTTTCTTT. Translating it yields CASSLSGREAFF.